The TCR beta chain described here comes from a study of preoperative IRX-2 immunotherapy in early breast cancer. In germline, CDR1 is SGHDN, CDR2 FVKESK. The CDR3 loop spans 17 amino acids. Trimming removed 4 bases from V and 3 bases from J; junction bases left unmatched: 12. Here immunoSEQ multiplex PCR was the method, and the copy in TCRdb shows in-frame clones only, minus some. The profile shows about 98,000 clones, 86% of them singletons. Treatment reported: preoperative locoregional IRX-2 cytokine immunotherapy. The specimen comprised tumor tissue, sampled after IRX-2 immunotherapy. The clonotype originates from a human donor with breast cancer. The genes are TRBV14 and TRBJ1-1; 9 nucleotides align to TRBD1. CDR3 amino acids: CASSRNRGPPVDTEAFF. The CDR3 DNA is TGTGCCAGCAGCCGGAACAGGGGGCCACCCGTGGACACTGAAGCTTTCTTT.